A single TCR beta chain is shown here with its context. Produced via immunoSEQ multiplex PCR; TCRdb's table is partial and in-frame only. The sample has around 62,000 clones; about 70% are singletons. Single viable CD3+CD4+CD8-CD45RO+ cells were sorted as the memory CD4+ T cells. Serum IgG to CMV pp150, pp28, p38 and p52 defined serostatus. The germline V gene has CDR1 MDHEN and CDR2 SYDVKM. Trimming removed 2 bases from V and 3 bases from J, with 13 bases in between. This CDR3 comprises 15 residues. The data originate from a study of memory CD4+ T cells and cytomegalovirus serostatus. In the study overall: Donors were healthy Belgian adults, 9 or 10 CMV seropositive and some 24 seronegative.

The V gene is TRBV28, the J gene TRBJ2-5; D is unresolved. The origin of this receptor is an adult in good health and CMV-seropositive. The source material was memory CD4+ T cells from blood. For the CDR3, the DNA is TGTGCCAGCAGTTTAATGGTAGGGTTGGAAGAGACCCAGTACTTC. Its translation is CASSLMVGLEETQYF.